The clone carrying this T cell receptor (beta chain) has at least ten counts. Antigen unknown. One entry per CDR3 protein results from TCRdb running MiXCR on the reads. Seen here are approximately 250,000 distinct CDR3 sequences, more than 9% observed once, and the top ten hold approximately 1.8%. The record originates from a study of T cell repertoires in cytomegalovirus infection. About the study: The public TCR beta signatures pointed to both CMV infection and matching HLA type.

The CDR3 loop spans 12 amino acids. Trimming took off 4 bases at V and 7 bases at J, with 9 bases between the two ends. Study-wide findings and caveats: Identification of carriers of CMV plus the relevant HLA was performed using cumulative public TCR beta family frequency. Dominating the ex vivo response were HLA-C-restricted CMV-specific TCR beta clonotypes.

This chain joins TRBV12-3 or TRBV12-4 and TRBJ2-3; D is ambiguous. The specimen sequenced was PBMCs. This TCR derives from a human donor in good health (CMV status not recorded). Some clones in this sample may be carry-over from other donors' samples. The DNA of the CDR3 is TGTGCCAGCAGTTCCTCCTCTAATACGCAGTATTTT. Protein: CASSSSSNTQYF.